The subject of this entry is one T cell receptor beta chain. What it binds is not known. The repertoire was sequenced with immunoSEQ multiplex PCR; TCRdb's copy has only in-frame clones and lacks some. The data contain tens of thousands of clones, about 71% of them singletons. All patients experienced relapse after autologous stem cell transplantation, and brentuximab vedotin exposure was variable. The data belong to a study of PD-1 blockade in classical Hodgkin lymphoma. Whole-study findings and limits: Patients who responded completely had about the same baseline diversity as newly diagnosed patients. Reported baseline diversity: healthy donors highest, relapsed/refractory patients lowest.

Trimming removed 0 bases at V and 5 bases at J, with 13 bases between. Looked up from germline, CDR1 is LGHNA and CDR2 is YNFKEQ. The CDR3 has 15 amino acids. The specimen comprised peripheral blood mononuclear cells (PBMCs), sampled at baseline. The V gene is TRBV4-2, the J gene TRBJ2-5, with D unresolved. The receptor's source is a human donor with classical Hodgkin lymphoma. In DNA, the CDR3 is TGTGCCAGCAGCCAAGATTCGACTGGTAGGGAGACCCAGTACTTC. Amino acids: CASSQDSTGRETQYF.